This T cell receptor (beta chain) originates from a study of cytomegalovirus exposure and HLA in healthy donors. Turning to the study itself: The 120 or so validation repertoires matched the roughly 670 first-cohort repertoires in platform, a later analysis reported.

These donors were members of the 120-subject validation cohort, a group separate from the approximately 670-subject first cohort. This clone appeared once. Its antigen is undetermined. Whole-study findings and limits: The classifier reportedly diagnosed cytomegalovirus status with high specificity and sensitivity.

Method: immunoSEQ multiplex PCR; TCRdb's copy keeps in-frame clones and lacks some. Of tens of thousands of clones in the sample, over 90% are singletons; the top ten hold 5.3%. Germline assignment: CDR1 MNHEY and CDR2 SVGAGI. This CDR3 is 14 amino acids long. J gave up 9 bases and V 2 bases, and 6 bases lay outside the gene matches. Sequenced: PBMCs. The J gene is TRBJ2-1, the V gene TRBV6-5, with 8 bases lining up with TRBD1. The sequence was collected from a man aged 18 to 30 in good health and CMV-seropositive. CDR3 residues: CASSYLDRESEQFF. As DNA, the CDR3 is TGTGCCAGCAGTTACCTGGACAGGGAAAGTGAGCAGTTCTTC.